A single sample gave rise to the 9 T cell receptor beta chains below, sequenced in a study of cytomegalovirus exposure and HLA in healthy donors. Profiled with immunoSEQ multiplex PCR; TCRdb holds only in-frame clones, not every one. The sample contains 150,000 to 200,000 clones, about 81% of which appear only once. The sample consisted of PBMCs. The receptors shown here come from a woman in her 30s in good health and CMV-seronegative.

The chain carries TRBV6-5 and TRBJ2-7; D perhaps matches TRBD1 (6 bases). V was cut by 2 bases and J by 2 bases, with 7 bases left in between. The CDR3 loop spans 13 amino acids. CDR1 MNHEY and CDR2 SVGAGI come from the germline V gene. CDR3 coding DNA: TGTGCCAGCAGTTACCAGGGGACCTACGAGCAGTACTTC. Protein sequence: CASSYQGTYEQYF.

This sequence joins TRBV5-1 and TRBJ2-7; a weak D match, TRBD2 (5 bases). The germline V gene encodes CDR1 SGHRS and CDR2 YFSETQ. The CDR3 covers 11 residues. V lost 4 bases, J lost 3 bases, and 5 bases lay in between. The CDR3 DNA follows: TGCGCCAGCAGCGGGAGCTACGAGCAGTACTTC. Amino acids: CASSGSYEQYF.

The chain employs TRBV19 and TRBJ2-1; TRBD1 matches 10 bases. The CDR3 runs 16 residues. V gave up 3 bases and J gave up 5 bases; unmatched junction bases: 7. The germline gives CDR1 LNHDA, CDR2 SQIVND (reference sequence). The CDR3 protein is CASSILRDRGHNEQFF. The DNA of the CDR3 is TGTGCCAGTAGTATCCTCCGGGACAGGGGACACAATGAGCAGTTCTTC.

Only a few counts were recorded for this clone. The chain recombines TRBV19 with TRBJ1-2; D might be TRBD1 (6 bases). Germline lookup yields CDR1 LNHDA and CDR2 SQIVND (reference sequence). The CDR3 has 15 amino acids. V lost 2 bases to trimming and J lost 8 bases, with 18 bases between them. In DNA form, the CDR3 reads TGTGCCAGTAGTATATCCTTCGTACAGGGATTAGGCTACACCTTC. Translation: CASSISFVQGLGYTF.

The rearrangement uses TRBV6-1 and TRBJ1-6; TRBD1 agrees at 8 bases. V lost 4 bases, J lost 4 bases, and 0 bases stayed unmatched. Germline V gene data show CDR1 as MNHNS and CDR2 as SASEGT. The CDR3 is made up of 14 amino acids. CDR3 loop: CASSGTGYNSPLHF. In nucleotides, the CDR3 is TGTGCCAGCAGTGGGACAGGGTATAATTCACCCCTCCACTTT.

The CDR3 spells CASSSPPTSTDTQYF. The CDR3 DNA sequence: TGTGCCAGCAGTTCCCCGCCAACTAGCACAGATACGCAGTATTTT. The chain links TRBV28 to TRBJ2-3; D call uncertain. The CDR3 spans 15 residues. V was cut by 4 bases and J by 0 bases, with 11 bases left in between. The germline V gene has CDR1 MDHEN and CDR2 SYDVKM.

The chain joins TRBV18 to TRBJ1-2, with D unclear. CDR1 is KGHSH, CDR2 LQKENI, per germline. The length of the CDR3 is 13 residues. V was trimmed by 3 bases and J by 2 bases, leaving 7 bases between them. The CDR3 sequence is CASSPLVNYGYTF. The CDR3 region has the DNA TGTGCCAGCTCACCCCTCGTGAACTATGGCTACACCTTC.

In its sample, this clone was seen a few times. The V and J genes are TRBV4-2 and TRBJ2-1, with TRBD2 matching over 11 bases. Germline trimming cut 1 base from V and 7 bases from J; bases unmatched to any gene: 6. Germline CDR1 is LGHNA and CDR2 is YNFKEQ. The CDR3 extends over 16 amino acids. Here the CDR3 reads CASSQGVAGGSNEQFF. The CDR3 DNA is TGTGCCAGCAGCCAAGGGGTAGCGGGAGGGAGTAATGAGCAGTTCTTC.

This clone has just a few counts. The V and J genes are TRBV7-9 and TRBJ1-1; D is possibly TRBD1 (6 bases). The CDR3 contains 14 residues. V was trimmed by 6 bases and J by 6 bases, leaving 17 bases between them. From germline, CDR1 is SEHNR and CDR2 FQNEAQ (reference sequence). CDR3 in amino acids: CASRDFGQYAEAFF. CDR3 DNA: TGTGCCAGCAGGGATTTCGGACAGTATGCTGAAGCTTTCTTT. The full variable domain, completed using reference TRBV7-9 and TRBJ1-1, is DTGVSQNPRHKITKRGQNVTFRCDPISEHNRLYWYRQTLGQGPEFLTYFQNEAQLEKSRLLSDRFSAERPKGSFSTLEIQRTEQGDSAMYLCASRDFGQYAEAFFGQGTRLTVV.